This is a list of T cell receptor beta chains from one sample in a study of cytomegalovirus exposure and HLA in healthy donors. Produced via immunoSEQ multiplex PCR; TCRdb's table is partial and in-frame only. Seen here are about 190,000 clones, roughly 13% observed once, and the top ten hold about 8%. Sequencing was carried out using PBMCs. The receptors were gathered from a man in his fifties or sixties in good health and CMV-seropositive. CDR3s include the opening cysteine and the closing phenylalanine or tryptophan. The order of the fields is D gene, V gene, clone size, J gene, CDR3 DNA, CDR3 protein. D genes are given only for firm matches. Size values are once, few and many counts, or a class for expanded clones, and some rows have none.

>NA|TRBV7-3|few|TRBJ1-1
TGTGCCAGCAGCCCCAGCGGGGGTCGGACTGAAGCTTTCTTT
CASSPSGGRTEAFF
>TRBD1|TRBV7-9|few|TRBJ1-2
TGTGCCAGCAGCTGGGGACAGGACTACACCTTC
CASSWGQDYTF
>TRBD1|TRBV5-4|NA|TRBJ1-2
TGTGCCAGCAGAATACCGGGACAGGGGGCTGGCTACACCTTC
CASRIPGQGAGYTF
>NA|TRBV9|NA|TRBJ2-7
TGTGCCAGCAGCGTAGGTCTATCTGGCTCCTACGAGCAGTACTTC
CASSVGLSGSYEQYF
>TRBD1|TRBV4-1|NA|TRBJ1-3
TGCGCCAGCAGCCAACAAACCGATACCGGGACAGGGGGCAGGGGAAACACCATATATTTT
CASSQQTDTGTGGRGNTIYF
>NA|TRBV5-1|few|TRBJ1-4
TGCGCCAGCAGCCCAACACCAGGGGCTCGGGAAAAACTGTTTTTT
CASSPTPGAREKLFF
>NA|TRBV2|NA|TRBJ1-6
TGTGCCACGCACCGGGACATCAATTCACCCCTCCACTTT
CATHRDINSPLHF
>NA|TRBV19|few|TRBJ2-5
TGTGCCAGTAGTATTACGGGGGAAGAGACCCAGTACTTC
CASSITGEETQYF
>NA|TRBV9|NA|TRBJ2-1
TGTGCCAGCAGCCCACCTTTCCCGGCGGGGTTGAATGAGCAGTTCTTC
CASSPPFPAGLNEQFF
>TRBD1|TRBV7-2|few|TRBJ1-5
TGTGCCAGCAGCTTAGCGGGACAGCAGCCCCAGCATTTT
CASSLAGQQPQHF
>NA|TRBV7-8|NA|TRBJ1-3
TGTGCCAGCAGCCCTCGGACAGTGCGAGACACCATATATTTT
CASSPRTVRDTIYF